The 21 T cell receptor beta chains presented below share a single source sample, sequenced in a study of a mutant IDH1 vaccine in newly diagnosed glioma. The time point: week 35, safety follow-up. It was 300 ug of mutant IDH1 20-mer peptide that made up each vaccine dose, given with topical imiquimod. The assay was immunoSEQ multiplex PCR, and TCRdb's table has in-frame clones only and misses some. The sample comprises approximately 50,000 clones, roughly 90% of which are singletons, and around 1.7% rests with the top ten. Their antigen targets remain unknown. The sample consisted of PBMCs, taken from a glioma patient whose treatment included an IDH1 peptide vaccine. The receptors derive from a middle-aged man with glioma.

The gene calls are TRBV13 and TRBJ2-7; perhaps TRBD2 as D (6 bases). The CDR3 has 14 residues. V lost 5 bases, J lost 4 bases, and 15 bases lay in between. Germline CDR1 PRHDT, CDR2 FYEKMQ (reference sequence). This chain's CDR3 is CASSTIADRYEQYF. The CDR3 DNA reads TGTGCCAGCAGCACGATAGCGGATCGGTACGAGCAGTACTTC. Using reference TRBV13 and TRBJ2-7 for the parts outside the CDR3, the full variable domain is AAGVIQSPRHLIKEKRETATLKCYPIPRHDTVYWYQQGPGQDPQFLISFYEKMQSDKGSIPDRFSAQQFSDYHSELNMSSLELGDSALYFCASSTIADRYEQYFGPGTRLTVT.

The chain combines TRBV6-5 with TRBJ2-7; D perhaps matches TRBD1 (5 bases). This CDR3 has 15 amino acids. The V gene lost 0 bases and the J gene lost 6 bases, with 15 bases spanning the gap. Germline V gene lookup returns CDR1 MNHEY and CDR2 SVGAGI. The CDR3 nucleotides read TGTGCCAGCAGTTACTCGATTCAGTTGGGGCGCGAGCAGTACTTC. Translated: CASSYSIQLGREQYF.

DNA for the CDR3: TGTGCCAGCAGCAAAGTTGCGAGGACGGCGAGCTCCTACGAGCAGTACTTC. Encoded protein: CASSKVARTASSYEQYF. The rearrangement joins TRBV21-1 to TRBJ2-7. TRBV21-1 represents a pseudogene. This CDR3 spans 17 amino acids.

The rearrangement links TRBV4-1 to TRBJ2-5, with 10 bases aligning to TRBD2. Germline V lookup: CDR1 MGHRA, CDR2 YSYEKL. V was clipped by 4 bases and J by 5 bases; unmatched bases: 7. The CDR3 length is 15 residues. The CDR3 sequence is CASSLYASGSETQYF. In DNA, the CDR3 is TGCGCCAGCAGCCTGTATGCTAGCGGGAGCGAGACCCAGTACTTC.

In its sample, this clone was seen once. The sample carries other DNA sequences with the same CDR3. The gene calls are TRBV5-1 and TRBJ2-5; 16 nucleotides agree with TRBD2. Germline V gene data show CDR1 as SGHRS and CDR2 as YFSETQ. V was pared by 4 bases and J by 5 bases, with 5 bases of the junction left unmatched. The CDR3 totals 16 residues. The CDR3: CASSTGLAGGTETQYF. CDR3 DNA: TGCGCCAGCAGCACGGGACTAGCGGGAGGGACGGAGACCCAGTACTTC.

CDR3 sequence (DNA): TGCGCCAGCAGCTTGGGTGGGGCGACTAATGAAAAACTGTTTTTT. Protein: CASSLGGATNEKLFF. The rearrangement links TRBV5-1 to TRBJ1-4, with TRBD1 as a possible D gene (5 bases). CDR3 length equals 15 residues. The germline CDR1 and CDR2 sequences are SGHRS and YFSETQ. V was pared by 0 bases and J by 2 bases, with 8 bases between.

The chain couples TRBV19 to TRBJ2-7, with a weak D call TRBD1 (5 bases). V was pared by 3 bases and J by 2 bases, with 8 bases between. Germline CDR1 and CDR2: LNHDA and SQIVND (reference sequence). The CDR3 has 13 residues. The DNA of the CDR3 is TGTGCCAGTAGTATCTCCAGGGCCTACGAGCAGTACTTC. Protein product: CASSISRAYEQYF.

The chain couples TRBV7-6 to TRBJ2-5; possibly TRBD1 for D (6 bases). The CDR3 covers 15 residues. Germline V lookup: CDR1 SGHVS, CDR2 FNYEAQ. Trimming left V 1 base short and J 4 bases short, with 13 bases between. CDR3 DNA sequence: TGTGCCAGCAGCTTAGACCCGGCCAGGGGAGAGACCCAGTACTTC. It codes for CASSLDPARGETQYF.

The chain uses TRBV7-3 and TRBJ2-2; D remains ambiguous. V was clipped by 1 base and J by 4 bases, with 19 bases between them. This CDR3 comprises 18 residues. Germline V gene data show CDR1 as SGHTA and CDR2 as FQGTGA. The chain's CDR3 is CASSLIPPRIPSTGELFF. The CDR3, as DNA: TGTGCCAGCAGCTTAATCCCCCCGCGAATTCCAAGCACCGGGGAGCTGTTTTTT. The variable domain in full, with the rest retrieved from reference TRBV7-3 and TRBJ2-2, is GAGVSQTPSNKVTEKGKYVELRCDPISGHTALYWYRQSLGQGPEFLIYFQGTGAADDSGLPNDRFFAVRPEGSVSTLKIQRTERGDSAVYLCASSLIPPRIPSTGELFFGEGSRLTVL.

The chain recombines TRBV25-1 with TRBJ1-2, with 9 nucleotides matching TRBD1. J gave up 1 base and V 8 bases, and 5 bases lay outside the gene matches. This CDR3 is built from 14 residues. Germline V gene data show CDR1 as MGHDK and CDR2 as SYGVNS. The CDR3 DNA reads as TGTGCCAGCTACGGGACAGGGATTAACTATGGCTACACCTTC. Protein: CASYGTGINYGYTF.

The rearrangement links TRBV5-4 to TRBJ1-2, with a possible D match to TRBD1 (5 bases). The CDR3 has 14 amino acids. V was shortened by 0 bases and J by 7 bases, with 13 bases between the two germline ends. The germline V gene encodes CDR1 SGHNT and CDR2 YYREEE (reference sequence). CDR3 nucleotides: TGTGCCAGCAGCTTGGAATGGCAGGGAGTTGGCTACACCTTC. It is translated as CASSLEWQGVGYTF.

The V and J genes are TRBV9 and TRBJ2-3; 8 bases line up with TRBD2. The V and J ends lost 3 bases and 3 bases, in that order; junction bases with no gene match: 6. This CDR3 contains 15 residues. Germline values: CDR1 SGDLS, CDR2 YYNGEE. Written as DNA, the CDR3 is TGTGCCAGCAGCGCGAGCGGGAGCAGTACAGATACGCAGTATTTT. It yields the protein CASSASGSSTDTQYF.

This rearrangement joins TRBV2 to TRBJ1-4; the D gene is possibly TRBD1 (6 bases). The CDR3 spans 15 residues. Looked up from germline, CDR1 is SNHLY and CDR2 is FYNNEI. Trimming took off 6 bases at V and 7 bases at J, with 18 bases between the two ends. As DNA, the CDR3 is TGTGCCAGCAGCTCCAATACAGGGTCGCGTGAAAAACTGTTTTTT. The encoded protein is CASSSNTGSREKLFF.

This rearrangement joins TRBV5-1 to TRBJ2-3; 9 nucleotides align to TRBD2. This CDR3 region has 16 residues. The germline gives CDR1 SGHRS, CDR2 YFSETQ. The V segment lost 0 bases and the J segment 2 bases; nucleotides outside the gene matches: 4. CDR3 in amino acids: CASSLDAGGITDTQYF. For the CDR3, the DNA is TGCGCCAGCAGCTTGGATGCGGGAGGGATCACAGATACGCAGTATTTT.

The chain carries TRBV28 and TRBJ1-3, with TRBD1 as a possible D gene (5 bases). The V gene lost 7 bases and the J gene lost 0 bases, with 13 bases spanning the gap. This CDR3 contains 15 residues. Germline assignment: CDR1 MDHEN and CDR2 SYDVKM. The CDR3 region has the DNA TGTGCCAGCACCCTATGGGGGGACTCTGGAAACACCATATATTTT. It yields the protein CASTLWGDSGNTIYF.

This clone has a single count. The rearrangement links TRBV27 to TRBJ2-7; D may be TRBD1 (5 bases). Germline assignment: CDR1 MNHEY and CDR2 SMNVEV (reference sequence). V gave up 2 bases and J gave up 3 bases, with 14 bases separating them. The CDR3 spans 15 residues. This CDR3 is CASSLIRASLYEQYF. Written as DNA, the CDR3 is TGTGCCAGCAGTTTAATCAGGGCTTCCCTCTACGAGCAGTACTTC.

V and J are TRBV6-6 and TRBJ2-7; D gene unclear. CDR3 length: 14 amino acids. The V end was cut by 0 bases, the J end by 3 bases, with 9 bases between. Looked up from germline, CDR1 is MNHNY and CDR2 is SVGAGI (reference sequence). The CDR3 coding sequence is TGTGCCAGCAGTTACTCGTCGGATCGCTACGAGCAGTACTTC. Its translation: CASSYSSDRYEQYF.

This chain uses TRBV25-1 with TRBJ2-1, with TRBD2 identical over 13 bases. V lost 6 bases, J lost 15 bases, and 5 bases stayed unmatched. CDR3 length: 12 amino acids. Germline loops: CDR1 MGHDK, CDR2 SYGVNS. The chain's CDR3 is CASRTSGRSPFF. Written as DNA, the CDR3 is TGTGCCAGCAGGACTAGCGGGAGGTCCCCGTTCTTC.

The V and J genes are TRBV9 and TRBJ2-1, with 10 bases aligning to TRBD1. The V gene end was trimmed by 1 base and the J gene end by 6 bases; junction bases not matched to a gene: 4. This CDR3 region has 15 residues. The germline CDR1 and CDR2 sequences are SGDLS and YYNGEE. CDR3 DNA: TGTGCCAGCAGCGTATTAGGGACAGGGGCCAATGAGCAGTTCTTC. Its protein product is CASSVLGTGANEQFF.

V gene TRBV18 combines with J gene TRBJ1-2; no firm D call. CDR3 size: 13 residues. Germline lookup yields CDR1 KGHSH and CDR2 LQKENI. V shed 3 bases and J shed 3 bases, with 8 bases lying between them. CDR3 amino acids: CASSPAADYGYTF. CDR3 nucleotide sequence: TGTGCCAGCTCACCTGCGGCAGACTATGGCTACACCTTC.

J is TRBJ2-5 and V is TRBV20-1; D gene unclear. CDR1 and CDR2 (germline): DFQATT, SNEGSKA (reference sequence). The CDR3 sequence is 9 residues long. The germline V and J ends were trimmed by 5 bases and 5 bases, with 3 bases remaining between them. This CDR3 reads CSAPETQYF. The CDR3 region has the DNA TGCAGTGCTCCGGAGACCCAGTACTTC.